The 20 T cell receptor beta chains in this list originate from one sample, sequenced in a study of blood T cell repertoires in COVID-19. TCRdb keeps only in-frame clones here, not all; method: immunoSEQ multiplex PCR. Among roughly 240,000 clones, roughly 82% were seen once, and the ten largest hold under 2.5%. Sequencing was performed on peripheral blood. These receptors all come from a man aged 35-49 years who had recovered from COVID-19.

This clone was recorded once. DNA for the CDR3: TGCGCCAGCAGCCAGGCGTGGGGACAGGGAGATGGCTACACCTTC. Encoded protein: CASSQAWGQGDGYTF. The chain is built from TRBV4-1 and TRBJ1-2, with 9 bases identical to TRBD1. The CDR3 loop spans 15 amino acids. With V trimmed by 3 bases and J by 6 bases, 8 bases remained unmatched. Germline CDR1 MGHRA, CDR2 YSYEKL.

The V call is TRBV9, the J call TRBJ1-3, with D perhaps TRBD1 (5 bases). Germline values: CDR1 SGDLS, CDR2 YYNGEE. Between the trimmed V and J ends, which lost 0 bases and 0 bases, there was a span of 10 bases. This CDR3 has 16 amino acids. CDR3 protein: CASSVGRGSSGNTIYF. The CDR3 bases are TGTGCCAGCAGCGTAGGGAGGGGAAGCTCTGGAAACACCATATATTTT. The full variable domain, completed using reference TRBV9 and TRBJ1-3, is DSGVTQTPKHLITATGQRVTLRCSPRSGDLSVYWYQQSLDQGLQFLIQYYNGEERAKGNILERFSAQQFPDLHSELNLSSLELGDSALYFCASSVGRGSSGNTIYFGEGSWLTVV.

V gene TRBV9 combines with J gene TRBJ2-7, with 12 nucleotides matching TRBD1. V lost 3 bases and J lost 2; bases outside the gene matches: 3. Germline CDR1 SGDLS, CDR2 YYNGEE. This CDR3 contains 15 residues. Here the CDR3 DNA reads TGTGCCAGCAGCGGTGGGACAGGGGGCGCCTACGAGCAGTACTTC. It encodes CASSGGTGGAYEQYF.

Points on this clone: The junction shows a germline mismatch at one end, possibly a read error. J is TRBJ1-2 and V is TRBV24-1, with TRBD1 as a possible D gene (5 bases). Germline CDR1 and CDR2: KGHDR and SFDVKD. The CDR3 contains 13 residues. DNA for the CDR3: TGTGCCACCAGTGACCCCGGACACTATGGCTACGCCTTC. Translating gives CATSDPGHYGYAF.

V gene TRBV10-3 combines with J gene TRBJ2-7; 8 bases match TRBD2. This CDR3 is 13 amino acids long. V trimming: 4 bases; J trimming: 7 bases; junction bases outside the gene matches: 6. Germline CDR1 and CDR2: ENHRY and SYGVKD. The CDR3 reads CAISAGLAGEQYF. Written as DNA, the CDR3 is TGTGCCATCAGTGCCGGACTAGCAGGAGAGCAGTACTTC.

The rearrangement links TRBV25-1 to TRBJ2-7; 10 nucleotides align to TRBD1. J lost 2 bases, V lost 6 bases, and 10 bases had no gene match. From germline, CDR1 is MGHDK and CDR2 SYGVNS. The CDR3 loop spans 16 amino acids. The chain's CDR3 is CASRSSHGTGAYEQYF. CDR3 DNA: TGTGCCAGCAGGTCCTCACACGGGACAGGGGCCTACGAGCAGTACTTC.

CDR3 bases: TGTGCCAGTAGTATGGGTTTAAGACAACAGAGACAGCCCCAGCATTTT. As protein: CASSMGLRQQRQPQHF. V gene TRBV19 combines with J gene TRBJ1-5; no clear D. Germline values: CDR1 LNHDA, CDR2 SQIVND (reference sequence). The V gene lost 3 bases and the J gene lost 7 bases, with 19 bases spanning the gap. This CDR3 is built from 16 residues. The full variable domain, completed using reference TRBV19 and TRBJ1-5, is DGGITQSPKYLFRKEGQNVTLSCEQNLNHDAMYWYRQDPGQGLRLIYYSQIVNDFQKGDIAEGYSVSREKKESFPLTVTSAQKNPTAFYLCASSMGLRQQRQPQHFGDGTRLSIL.

The V call is TRBV25-1, the J call TRBJ1-1, with TRBD1 matching over 10 bases. V shed 8 bases, J shed 0 bases, and the junction held 6 bases outside the gene matches. CDR1 is MGHDK, CDR2 SYGVNS, per germline. The CDR3 consists of 15 residues. CDR3 sequence: CASHSDRGMNTEAFF. The CDR3 DNA sequence: TGTGCCAGCCATTCGGACAGGGGGATGAACACTGAAGCTTTCTTT.

The rearrangement uses TRBV5-5 and TRBJ2-7, with 11 bases lining up with TRBD2. The CDR3 sequence is 15 residues long. J gave up 3 bases and V 2 bases, and 4 bases lay outside the gene matches. Looked up from germline, CDR1 is SGHKS and CDR2 is YYEKEE (reference sequence). The CDR3 reads CASSLRLAGIYEQYF. The CDR3 DNA follows: TGTGCCAGCAGCTTAAGACTAGCGGGAATCTACGAGCAGTACTTC.

The chain carries TRBV10-2 and TRBJ1-2; no definite D call. CDR1 is WSHSY, CDR2 SAAADI, per germline. This CDR3 spans 13 amino acids. Between the trimmed V and J ends, which lost 5 bases and 3 bases, there was a span of 10 bases. The CDR3 coding sequence is TGCGCCAGCAGTAAAGGCGGTGACTATGGCTACACCTTC. This encodes CASSKGGDYGYTF.

This sequence joins TRBV6-5 and TRBJ2-3; 8 bases are a match to TRBD1. The CDR3 is made up of 13 amino acids. Germline values: CDR1 MNHEY, CDR2 SVGAGI. V was clipped by 4 bases and J by 4 bases; unmatched bases: 1. CDR3 in amino acids: CASSLDRADTQYF. In DNA, the CDR3 is TGTGCCAGCAGTTTGGACAGGGCAGATACGCAGTATTTT.

The chain has TRBV6-6 and TRBJ2-7, with 9 bases matching TRBD1. Germline V CDR1 and CDR2: MNHNY, SVGAGI (reference sequence). The V segment lost 3 bases and the J segment 4 bases; nucleotides outside the gene matches: 1. This CDR3 has 13 residues. The CDR3 is CASSYGTGYEQYF. CDR3 DNA: TGTGCCAGCAGTTATGGGACAGGGTACGAGCAGTACTTC.

The chain carries TRBV4-3 and TRBJ1-4; D might be TRBD1 (6 bases). V was shortened by 5 bases and J by 0 bases, with 13 bases between the two germline ends. Per the germline V gene, CDR1 is LGHNA and CDR2 is YSLEER. The CDR3 extends over 16 amino acids. The CDR3 DNA is TGCGCCAGCAGCAGACGGACAGTTGCAACTAATGAAAAACTGTTTTTT. This sequence encodes CASSRRTVATNEKLFF.

The genes are TRBV10-3 and TRBJ2-6, with 7 positions matching TRBD2. Germline loops: CDR1 ENHRY, CDR2 SYGVKD. The CDR3 length is 14 residues. The junction had 13 bases not matched to a gene; V was cut back by 10 bases and J by 10 bases. In DNA, the CDR3 is TGTGCCACCGGCCCTGGGGGGGAGGGGAACGTCCTGACTTTC. It yields the protein CATGPGGEGNVLTF.

The V gene is TRBV30, the J gene TRBJ1-3, with a possible D match to TRBD1 (5 bases). The CDR3 extends over 15 amino acids. CDR1 is GTSNPN and CDR2 is SVGIG in the germline V gene (reference sequence). V lost 1 base, J lost 11 bases, and 21 bases lay in between. The CDR3, as DNA: TGTGCCTGGAGTGCCCTGGGGCAGGGATTAAGCCCCATATATTTT. It encodes CAWSALGQGLSPIYF.

This chain joins TRBV13 and TRBJ1-6; D remains unclear. The germline V and J ends were trimmed by 5 bases and 7 bases, with 12 bases remaining between them. This CDR3 spans 14 amino acids. CDR1 is PRHDT and CDR2 is FYEKMQ in the germline V gene (reference sequence). The CDR3 spells CASSIRTGNSPLHF. CDR3 bases: TGTGCCAGCAGCATTAGGACGGGGAATTCACCCCTCCACTTT.

This chain connects TRBV5-4 to TRBJ2-4, with TRBD1 identical over 11 bases. The CDR3 has 13 amino acids. The V gene's germline CDR1 is SGHNT and CDR2 YYREEE (reference sequence). V was clipped by 8 bases and J by 6 bases; unmatched bases: 4. CDR3: CASSDRGPNIQYF. The CDR3 DNA sequence: TGTGCCAGTTCGGACAGGGGGCCAAACATTCAGTACTTC.

The rearrangement uses TRBV7-2 and TRBJ1-4; no clear D. V was trimmed by 1 base and J by 0 bases, leaving 9 bases between them. Germline V lookup: CDR1 SGHTA, CDR2 FQGNSA. The CDR3 is 16 residues long. The CDR3 reads CASSLEAQATNEKLFF. The CDR3, as DNA: TGTGCCAGCAGCTTAGAGGCTCAGGCAACTAATGAAAAACTGTTTTTT.

This clone was detected a few times. The chain combines TRBV28 with TRBJ2-1; 13 positions match TRBD2. CDR3 length equals 18 residues. In germline, CDR1 is MDHEN, CDR2 SYDVKM. Trimming took 5 bases from V and 6 from J; bases not matched to a gene: 13. CDR3 in amino acids: CASSQTPGLAGLGNEQFF. CDR3 nucleotide sequence: TGTGCCAGCAGTCAAACGCCGGGACTAGCGGGGCTCGGCAATGAGCAGTTCTTC.

The rearrangement links TRBV28 to TRBJ1-2; no clear D. This CDR3 has 11 residues. V was cut by 6 bases and J by 7 bases, with 9 bases left in between. Germline loops: CDR1 MDHEN, CDR2 SYDVKM. The CDR3 nucleotides are TGTGCCAGCAGACTTGGGCCTGGCTACACCTTC. Translating it yields CASRLGPGYTF.